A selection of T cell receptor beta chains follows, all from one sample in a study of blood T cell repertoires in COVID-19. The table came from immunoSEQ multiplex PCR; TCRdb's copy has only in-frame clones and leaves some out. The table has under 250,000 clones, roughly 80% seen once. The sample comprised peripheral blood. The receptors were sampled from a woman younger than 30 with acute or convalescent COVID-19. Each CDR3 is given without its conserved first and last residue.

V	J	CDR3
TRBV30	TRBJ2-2	AWGGGAGGPNTGELF
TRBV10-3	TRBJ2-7	AISEGLAATYEQY
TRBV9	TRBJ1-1	ASSETPKEGQNTEAF
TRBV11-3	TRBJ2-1	ASSPSGSSYNEQF
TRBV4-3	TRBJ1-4	ASSQGQHVATNEKLF
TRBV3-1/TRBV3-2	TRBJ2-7	ASRQQGAYEQY
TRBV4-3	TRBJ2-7	ASSQARAGGPYEQY
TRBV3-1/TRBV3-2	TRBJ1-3	ASSPPGQVNTIY
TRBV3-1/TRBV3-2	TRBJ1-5	ASRVSRSAGPKHQPQH
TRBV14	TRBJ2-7	ASSHRYMAYEQY
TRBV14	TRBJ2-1	ASSQDPRDPGNEQF
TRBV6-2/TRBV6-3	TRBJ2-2	ASSPFSGRAGELF
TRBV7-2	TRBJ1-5	ASRGTGGKEPQH
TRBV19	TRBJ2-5	ASSKRTDRALGETQY
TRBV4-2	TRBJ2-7	ASSQDLMAGASAYEQY
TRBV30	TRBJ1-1	AWRNQVNTEAF
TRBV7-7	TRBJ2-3	ASSPDRASVDTQY
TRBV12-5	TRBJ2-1	ASGLVSGQTPGLARGPLYNEQF
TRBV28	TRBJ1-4	ASSLGLIGGAGEKLF
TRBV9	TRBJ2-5	ASSVGTGGIQETQY
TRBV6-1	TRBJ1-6	ASSEEGGSPLH
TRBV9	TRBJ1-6	ASSPHRGRKVGSPLH
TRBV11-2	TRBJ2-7	ASTPGTSPYEQY
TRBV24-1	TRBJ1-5	ATSSSYSNQPQH
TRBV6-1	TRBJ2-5	ASSEEGTGGAETQY
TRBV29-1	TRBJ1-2	SVEGGSSYGYT
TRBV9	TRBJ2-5	ASSVGQPTGETQY
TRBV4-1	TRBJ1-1	ASSQAGTGAIRTEAF
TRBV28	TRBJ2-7	ASRNSGSSYEQY
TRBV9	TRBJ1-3	ASSVQGTGNTIY
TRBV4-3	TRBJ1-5	ASSQAHGTGSNQPQH
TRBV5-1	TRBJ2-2	ASSFRTGRGTGELF
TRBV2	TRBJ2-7	ASGELGTSVHEQY
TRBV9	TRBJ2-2	ASSRSGNTGELF
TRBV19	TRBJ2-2	ASSASGKPFTGELF
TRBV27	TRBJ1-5	ASSLNRDRNQPQH
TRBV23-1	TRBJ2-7	ASSQSGLSYEQY
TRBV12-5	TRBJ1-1	ASGWDKYTEAF
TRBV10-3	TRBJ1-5	AISVMESNQPQH
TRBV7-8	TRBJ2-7	ASSLGLRDYEQY
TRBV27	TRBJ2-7	ASRMAPGVWGVESYEQY
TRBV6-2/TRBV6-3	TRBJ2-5	ASSYLRTSGPQETQY
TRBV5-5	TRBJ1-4	ASSLMTLGQGNGEKLF
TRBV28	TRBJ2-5	ASAQSLGARGETQY